This T cell receptor beta chain appears in the sequencing data of a study of cytotoxic CD8 clonotypes in ibrutinib-treated CLL. The length of the CDR3 is 14 residues. Per germline, CDR1 MDHEN and CDR2 SYDVKM. V was pared by 7 bases and J by 7 bases, with 9 bases of the junction left unmatched. Sequencing was performed with immunoSEQ multiplex PCR; in TCRdb, only in-frame clones are kept and a portion is missing. The sample has approximately 74,000 clones; around 80% are singletons. This sequence originates from a human donor with chronic lymphocytic leukemia. The chain carries TRBV28 and TRBJ2-7, with 11 bases that match TRBD2. The sequencing used PBMCs, collected at disease progression, from a patient treated with ibrutinib. The CDR3 reads CASTPGTSGVEQYF. The CDR3 nucleotides read TGTGCCAGCACCCCCGGGACTAGCGGTGTAGAGCAGTACTTC.